The entry below gives a single T cell receptor (beta chain) sequence along with its context. Data came from immunoSEQ multiplex PCR; TCRdb stores just in-frame clones and leaves some out. In the table there are about 41,000 clones, about nine tenths of which are singletons. This record belongs to a study of brain T cells in children with intractable seizures. The sequenced cases were selected for having the highest brain T cell transcript signatures. The V gene's germline CDR1 is SGHNT and CDR2 YENEEA. V gave up 1 base and J gave up 4 bases, with 7 bases separating them. CDR3 length: 13 amino acids. The material was peripheral blood, obtained at surgery. This chain uses TRBV11-3 with TRBJ2-5; the D is unclear. This receptor was identified in a girl aged 2-15 years with tuberous sclerosis and intractable seizures. The CDR3 DNA follows: TGTGCCAGCAGCTTAGGGTGGGGAGAGACCCAGTACTTC. Translated, it gives CASSLGWGETQYF.